This is a list of T cell receptor beta chains from one sample in a study of cytomegalovirus exposure and HLA in healthy donors. The method was immunoSEQ multiplex PCR; TCRdb's version includes in-frame clones alone and lacks a portion of them. This table holds some 120,000 clones, roughly 79% found once. Material for sequencing was PBMCs. These receptors were taken from a young woman in good health and CMV-seronegative. The CDR3 runs from the conserved cysteine through the conserved F or W. Fields, in order: J gene, D gene, V gene, clone size, CDR3 protein, CDR3 DNA. A D gene is named only where the DNA matches it firmly. For some rows the clone size is stated as once, few or many, or as a class when expanded; others skip it.

>TRBJ2-2|TRBD2|TRBV19|.
CASSISGGRRTGELFF
TGTGCCAGTAGTATTAGCGGGGGGCGTCGAACCGGGGAGCTGTTTTTT
>TRBJ2-7|TRBD2|TRBV28|.
CASPWERERAYEQYF
TGTGCCAGCCCCTGGGAGCGGGAGAGGGCCTACGAGCAGTACTTC
>TRBJ2-1|TRBD2|TRBV28|.
CASSLREGLYNEQFF
TGTGCCAGCAGTTTGAGGGAGGGCCTCTACAATGAGCAGTTCTTC
>TRBJ2-7|TRBD2|TRBV4-1|.
CASSQVWTSGKSEQYF
TGCGCCAGCAGCCAAGTCTGGACTAGCGGGAAGTCCGAGCAGTACTTC
>TRBJ2-1|TRBD1|TRBV5-1|.
CASSLGTGGNEQFF
TGCGCCAGCAGCCTAGGGACAGGCGGGAATGAGCAGTTCTTC
>TRBJ2-3|.|TRBV28|.
CASYGGGTDTQYF
TGTGCCAGCTATGGAGGGGGCACAGATACGCAGTATTTT
>TRBJ2-7|TRBD1|TRBV10-2|.
CASSSQGALGQYF
TGCGCCAGCAGCAGTCAGGGGGCGCTCGGGCAGTACTTC
>TRBJ2-5|.|TRBV7-9|.
CASSLAGTETQYF
TGTGCCAGCAGCTTAGCGGGCACAGAGACCCAGTACTTC
>TRBJ2-4|TRBD2|TRBV5-6|few
CASSLGLAQTLAKNIQYF
TGTGCCAGCAGCTTGGGACTAGCGCAAACCCTAGCCAAAAACATTCAGTACTTC
>TRBJ1-2|.|TRBV18|.
CASSPEGDYGYTF
TGTGCCAGCTCACCAGAGGGAGACTATGGCTACACCTTC
>TRBJ1-4|.|TRBV5-1|.
CASSYSGLENEKLFF
TGCGCCAGCAGCTACTCAGGGCTTGAAAATGAAAAACTGTTTTTT
>TRBJ2-3|TRBD2|TRBV19|.
CASSSTSGGRADTQYF
TGTGCCAGTAGTTCCACTAGCGGGGGCAGAGCAGATACGCAGTATTTT
>TRBJ1-3|TRBD1|TRBV18|few
CASSPQALDRGLNTIYF
TGTGCCAGCTCACCCCAGGCTCTTGACAGGGGGCTCAACACCATATATTTT
>TRBJ2-2|TRBD1|TRBV5-1|.
CASSLGDSYTGELFF
TGCGCCAGCAGCTTGGGGGACAGCTACACCGGGGAGCTGTTTTTT
>TRBJ2-1|.|TRBV7-2|.
CASSLDRLGWQFF
TGTGCCAGCAGCTTAGACCGACTAGGGTGGCAGTTCTTC
>TRBJ2-6|.|TRBV2|.
CASSEAQGDSYSGANVLTF
TGTGCCAGCAGTGAAGCACAAGGGGACTCTTACTCTGGGGCCAACGTCCTGACTTTC
>TRBJ1-5|.|TRBV5-6|.
CASSLGTSYQPQHF
TGTGCCAGCAGCTTAGGGACAAGCTATCAGCCCCAGCATTTT
>TRBJ2-2|TRBD2|TRBV5-4|.
CASSLAGLAAGTGELFF
TGTGCCAGCAGCTTGGCGGGACTAGCGGCGGGCACCGGGGAGCTGTTTTTT
>TRBJ1-2|TRBD1|TRBV28|.
CASRTDRDHYGYTF
TGTGCCAGCAGGACGGACAGGGACCACTATGGCTACACCTTC
>TRBJ1-2|.|TRBV28|.
CASSLVRGPSGYTF
TGTGCCAGCAGTTTGGTCAGGGGCCCTAGTGGCTACACCTTC
>TRBJ1-1|TRBD1|TRBV19|once
CASSILGQGATEAFF
TGTGCCAGTAGTATTCTGGGACAGGGGGCCACTGAAGCTTTCTTT
>TRBJ2-1|.|TRBV27|once
CASSLLSGGFWGEQFF
TGTGCCAGCAGTTTATTATCTGGGGGCTTCTGGGGAGAGCAGTTCTTC
>TRBJ2-3|TRBD2|TRBV5-1|few
CASSGGLAGGDTQYF
TGCGCCAGCAGCGGGGGACTAGCGGGAGGCGACACGCAGTATTTT
>TRBJ2-7|TRBD1|TRBV7-2|.
CASSLDGTASSYEQYF
TGTGCCAGCAGCTTAGATGGGACAGCCAGCTCCTACGAGCAGTACTTC
>TRBJ2-3|.|TRBV10-3|.
CAIRGQSTDTQYF
TGTGCCATCAGAGGACAGTCCACAGATACGCAGTATTTT
>TRBJ1-2|TRBD1|TRBV7-2|.
CASSSAGGRYGYTF
TGTGCCAGCAGCTCGGCAGGGGGCCGGTATGGCTACACCTTC
>TRBJ2-1|TRBD1|TRBV5-8|.
CASSRPDRVEQFF
TGTGCCAGCAGCCGGCCCGACAGGGTTGAGCAGTTCTTC
>TRBJ2-1|.|TRBV4-1|.
CASSQDTRDWNEQFF
TGCGCCAGCAGCCAAGATACTCGCGACTGGAATGAGCAGTTCTTC
>TRBJ2-7|.|TRBV5-1|.
CASSLSKEPSPYSYEQYF
TGCGCCAGCAGCTTAAGCAAGGAGCCCAGCCCTTACTCCTACGAGCAGTACTTC
>TRBJ2-7|.|TRBV5-1|once
CASSLDRDEQYF
TGCGCCAGCAGCTTGGACAGGGACGAGCAGTACTTC
>TRBJ2-7|.|TRBV21-1|.
CASIPPTSGGYEQYF
TGTGCCAGCATCCCTCCTACTAGCGGGGGTTACGAGCAGTACTTC
>TRBJ2-5|.|TRBV7-2|.
CASSPRRLETQYF
TGTGCCAGCAGCCCCCGGAGGTTGGAGACCCAGTACTTC
>TRBJ2-7|TRBD2|TRBV7-9|.
CASSPQGTHSGRTYEQYF
TGTGCCAGCAGCCCGCAGGGGACTCATAGCGGGAGGACCTACGAGCAGTACTTC
>TRBJ1-5|TRBD1|TRBV5-1|once
CASSLGRSGTGGRPQHF
TGCGCCAGCAGCTTGGGGAGGTCCGGGACAGGGGGCCGACCCCAGCATTTT
>TRBJ2-1|.|TRBV19|.
CASSITSSSYNEQFF
TGTGCCAGTAGTATTACCTCTAGCTCCTACAATGAGCAGTTCTTC
>TRBJ2-2|TRBD1|TRBV7-9|.
CASSHRGNGELFF
TGTGCCAGCAGCCACAGGGGGAACGGGGAGCTGTTTTTT
>TRBJ1-2|.|TRBV27|few
CASGVQGRGAGYTF
TGTGCCAGCGGAGTACAGGGTAGGGGTGCTGGCTACACCTTC
>TRBJ2-2|.|TRBV5-1|.
CASRARSGSSGELFF
TGCGCCAGCAGAGCTCGCTCGGGGTCATCCGGGGAGTTGTTTTTT
>TRBJ1-5|TRBD1|TRBV28|.
CASSGTGGANQPQHF
TGTGCCAGCAGCGGGACAGGGGGCGCAAATCAGCCCCAGCATTTT
>TRBJ2-1|TRBD2|TRBV28|.
CASSSVAGELYNEQFF
TGTGCCAGCAGTTCAGTAGCGGGAGAGTTATACAATGAGCAGTTCTTC
>TRBJ1-1|.|TRBV4-3|.
CASSQEGVGNTEAFF
TGCGCCAGCAGCCAAGAAGGGGTGGGGAACACTGAAGCTTTCTTT
>TRBJ2-1|TRBD2|TRBV27|.
CASSLRTSANEQFF
TGTGCCAGCAGTCTCCGGACTAGCGCTAATGAGCAGTTCTTC
>TRBJ2-2|TRBD2|TRBV7-9|once
CASSISGRPGELFF
TGTGCCAGCAGCATTAGCGGGAGACCCGGGGAGCTGTTTTTT
>TRBJ2-7|.|TRBV11-2|few
CASSLAQGYEQYF
TGTGCCAGCAGCTTAGCGCAGGGCTACGAGCAGTACTTC
>TRBJ2-7|.|TRBV5-1|.
CASSPDGGEGANEQYF
TGCGCCAGCAGCCCTGATGGGGGCGAAGGCGCCAACGAGCAGTACTTC
>TRBJ1-5|TRBD1|TRBV7-9|.
CASSLGTGRVGNQPQHF
TGTGCCAGCAGCTTAGGGACAGGGAGGGTTGGCAATCAGCCCCAGCATTTT
>TRBJ1-5|TRBD1|TRBV30|few
CAWSKGGGQPQHF
TGTGCCTGGAGCAAAGGGGGCGGTCAGCCCCAGCATTTT
>TRBJ2-5|TRBD2|TRBV11-3|few
CASSFSGGETQYF
TGTGCCAGCAGCTTCTCGGGAGGAGAGACCCAGTACTTC
>TRBJ1-1|.|TRBV6-5|.
CASSYFMNTEAFF
TGTGCCAGCAGTTACTTTATGAACACTGAAGCTTTCTTT
>TRBJ2-3|.|TRBV9|.
CASSPGSTDTQYF
TGTGCCAGCAGCCCGGGGAGCACAGATACGCAGTATTTT
>TRBJ2-7|TRBD1|TRBV5-1|.
CASSSGQGIHEQYF
TGCGCCAGCAGCTCGGGACAGGGCATCCACGAGCAGTACTTC
>TRBJ1-4|.|TRBV5-1|.
CASSLGGGSEKLFF
TGCGCCAGCAGCTTGGGCGGTGGTAGTGAAAAACTGTTTTTT
>TRBJ2-3|.|TRBV5-4|.
CASSLRREGETGTQYF
TGTGCCAGCAGCTTGCGGAGGGAGGGGGAAACGGGTACGCAGTATTTT
>TRBJ2-1|.|TRBV19|.
CASSIDRSRDSESGNEQFF
TGTGCCAGTAGTATAGATCGTTCACGGGACTCCGAATCAGGGAATGAGCAGTTCTTC
>TRBJ2-3|.|TRBV27|once
CASSLGAGARTDTQYF
TGTGCCAGCAGTTTAGGGGCGGGGGCGCGGACAGATACGCAGTATTTT
>TRBJ1-3|.|TRBV6-1|.
CASSLQGRNTIYF
TGTGCCAGCAGCCTACAGGGCCGGAACACCATATATTTT
>TRBJ2-3|.|TRBV7-9|.
CASSALDAGRLYTDTQYF
TGTGCCAGCAGCGCCTTGGACGCGGGGCGCCTTTACACAGATACGCAGTATTTT
>TRBJ2-7|TRBD2|TRBV4-1|.
CASSQGISGRAQYF
TGCGCCAGCAGCCAAGGGATTAGCGGGAGGGCGCAGTACTTC